These 15 T cell receptor beta chains were all obtained from the same sample, sequenced in a study of long-term antiretroviral therapy in people with HIV (dated by TCRdb to between 2021 and 2024). The immunoSEQ hsTCRB v3.0 assay was used at survey level resolution for TRB variable region sequencing. TCRdb's version of the immuneACCESS table is confined to in-frame rearrangements and falls short of the full clone set. An unresolved V gene accounts for under half of the shortfall where checked; the remainder is of unknown origin. The sample table records roughly 17,000 clones; about nine tenths of these occur just once. The ten largest account for around a tenth of the sample. The source was unsorted PBMCs, collected 3 years after starting antiretroviral therapy. Receptors originate from a man aged 50 to 59 with HIV.

The CDR3 spells CSVKQGYDEQFF. In nucleotides, the CDR3 is TGCAGCGTCAAGCAGGGGTATGATGAGCAGTTCTTC. This chain connects TRBV29-1 to TRBJ2-1, with D possibly being TRBD1 (6 bases). The CDR3 spans 12 residues. Trimming stripped 6 bases from V and 8 bases from J, with 14 bases between. Per germline, CDR1 SQVTM and CDR2 ANQGSEA.

The chain carries TRBV6-1 and TRBJ2-7, with D maybe TRBD2 (6 bases). The CDR3 has 15 amino acids. The V and J ends lost 0 bases and 0 bases respectively, with 9 bases between them. Germline CDR1 reads MNHNS; CDR2 reads SASEGT. The CDR3 loop is CASSEAAGGSYEQYF. CDR3 bases: TGTGCCAGCAGTGAAGCGGCCGGGGGCTCCTACGAGCAGTACTTC.

This chain's CDR3 is CASSLGSLASSGTDTQYF. DNA for the CDR3: TGTGCCAGCAGCTTGGGCTCACTAGCCTCCTCCGGCACAGATACGCAGTATTTT. J is TRBJ2-3 and V is TRBV11-2; the D gene is possibly TRBD2 (6 bases). The length of the CDR3 is 18 residues. The germline V gene has CDR1 SGHAT and CDR2 FQNNGV. V was shortened by 3 bases and J by 1 base, with 20 bases between the two germline ends. The entire variable domain, with the rest obtained from reference TRBV11-2 and TRBJ2-3, is as follows: EAGVAQSPRYKIIEKRQSVAFWCNPISGHATLYWYQQILGQGPKLLIQFQNNGVVDDSQLPKDRFSAERLKGVDSTLKIQPAKLEDSAVYLCASSLGSLASSGTDTQYFGPGTRLTVL.

This chain uses TRBV28 with TRBJ2-7; no clear D gene. V was trimmed by 3 bases and J by 2 bases, leaving 5 bases between them. Germline assignment: CDR1 MDHEN and CDR2 SYDVKM. CDR3 length: 12 amino acids. This CDR3 reads CASSLGTYEQYF. CDR3 nucleotide sequence: TGTGCCAGCAGTTTGGGGACCTACGAGCAGTACTTC.

The V gene is TRBV27, the J gene TRBJ2-2; D is unresolved. The CDR3 has 14 amino acids. V gave up 3 bases and J gave up 3 bases, with 8 bases separating them. Germline CDR1 MNHEY, CDR2 SMNVEV (reference sequence). CDR3 DNA sequence: TGTGCCAGCAGTTTGGGCAGCTACACCGGGGAGCTGTTTTTT. Protein: CASSLGSYTGELFF.

The V gene is TRBV25-1, the J gene TRBJ2-5; D may be TRBD2 (6 bases). Deletions cut 6 bases from V and 5 bases from J, with 13 bases between. The CDR3 extends over 13 amino acids. Germline assignment: CDR1 MGHDK and CDR2 SYGVNS. In DNA form, the CDR3 reads TGTGCCAGCAGACCCGGACTAATGGAGACCCAGTACTTC. Translating it yields CASRPGLMETQYF.

This clone appeared a single time. The CDR3 here is CASSLRPRGSHEQYF. For the CDR3, the DNA is TGTGCCAGCAGCTTGCGTCCGCGGGGGAGCCACGAGCAGTACTTC. The chain couples TRBV5-6 to TRBJ2-7; 7 bases are shared with TRBD2. The CDR3 runs to 15 residues. The V gene's germline CDR1 is SGHDT and CDR2 YYEEEE. The V gene end was trimmed by 1 base and the J gene end by 5 bases; junction bases not matched to a gene: 9.

V is TRBV5-5 and J is TRBJ1-2; 9 nucleotides agree with TRBD1. The CDR3 contains 15 residues. Germline V gene sequence: CDR1 SGHKS, CDR2 YYEKEE (reference sequence). V was pared by 4 bases and J by 1 base, with 5 bases of the junction left unmatched. CDR3 coding DNA: TGTGCCAGCAGCGTACGACAGGGGGTTAACTATGGCTACACCTTC. Translating it yields CASSVRQGVNYGYTF.

V is TRBV4-1 and J is TRBJ2-1; 10 bases match TRBD2. The J segment lost 2 bases and the V segment lost 3 bases, leaving 4 bases of the junction unmatched. The CDR3 spans 16 residues. Germline CDR1 reads MGHRA; CDR2 reads YSYEKL. In DNA form, the CDR3 reads TGCGCCAGCAGCCAGCTCAGCGGGGGGGCCTACAATGAGCAGTTCTTC. Translating it yields CASSQLSGGAYNEQFF.

V and J are TRBV4-3 and TRBJ2-1; 12 bases are shared with TRBD2. This CDR3 has 16 residues. Germline CDR1 LGHNA, CDR2 YSLEER. With 0 bases clipped from V and 8 bases from J, the junction kept 5 bases outside the gene matches. CDR3 coding DNA: TGCGCCAGCAGCCAAGAGAGGACTAGCGGGGCCTATGAGCAGTTCTTC. Amino acid sequence: CASSQERTSGAYEQFF.

The rearrangement links TRBV4-3 to TRBJ2-3; D possibly corresponds to TRBD1 (5 bases). The length of the CDR3 is 16 residues. V was clipped by 0 bases and J by 3 bases, with 13 bases between them. Germline V lookup: CDR1 LGHNA, CDR2 YSLEER. Here the CDR3 reads CASSQEQGIGTDTQYF. The CDR3 DNA is TGCGCCAGCAGCCAAGAGCAGGGTATTGGGACAGATACGCAGTATTTT.

The V gene is TRBV18, the J gene TRBJ1-6; D is uncertain. This CDR3 region has 14 residues. Looked up from germline, CDR1 is KGHSH and CDR2 is LQKENI. Between the trimmed V and J ends, which lost 2 bases and 5 bases, there was a span of 7 bases. The CDR3 DNA reads as TGTGCCAGCTCACCAGGTCTGAATAATTCACCCCTCCACTTT. Amino acids: CASSPGLNNSPLHF.

This CDR3 is CASSFSGLGSTDTQYF. CDR3 DNA sequence: TGTGCCAGCAGCTTTTCAGGGTTAGGATCCACAGATACGCAGTATTTT. The rearrangement joins TRBV5-6 to TRBJ2-3; the D gene is possibly TRBD1 (5 bases). The germline CDR1 and CDR2 sequences are SGHDT and YYEEEE. The length of the CDR3 is 16 residues. V was trimmed by 2 bases and J by 2 bases, leaving 15 bases between them.

The chain couples TRBV29-1 to TRBJ1-2, with a tentative D call TRBD1 (5 bases). This CDR3 has 10 residues. Trimming cost V 6 bases and J 5 bases, with 7 bases left between them. CDR1 is SQVTM, CDR2 ANQGSEA, per germline. The chain's CDR3 is CSVPGYGYTF. The CDR3 nucleotides are TGCAGCGTGCCAGGGTATGGCTACACCTTC.

This rearrangement joins TRBV18 to TRBJ1-5; D remains unclear. Germline V gene sequence: CDR1 KGHSH, CDR2 LQKENI. Between the trimmed V and J ends, which lost 5 bases and 5 bases, there was a span of 10 bases. CDR3 length: 13 amino acids. In DNA form, the CDR3 reads TGTGCCAGCTCAGTTTGGGCGGATCAGCCCCAGCATTTT. Protein product: CASSVWADQPQHF.